This T cell receptor (beta chain) is from a study of molecular identifiers for immune sequencing clone quantification listed by TCRdb under 2018. Background for the entire study: For a replicate experiment, the RNA from either 20,000 or 100,000 naive CD8 T cells was divided into five aliquots, and four of those aliquots went on to sequencing. This methods study used CD8 T cells to benchmark TCR RNA copy counting and molecular-identifier clustering-based TCR repertoire sequencing (MIDCIRS). Study-level results and caveats: Without barcode sub-clustering, chimeric consensus sequences inflated TCR diversity; chimeras reached as high as 47%. Highly expanded clone sizes could be underestimated because identical TCR molecules may share a barcode. Spiked-in Jurkat TCR RNA equivalent to a single cell was reported to be detectable even among over 800,000 naive CD8 T cells. Spiked-in Jurkat TCR RNA (about ten copies' worth), which is not part of the donor repertoire, was contained in the naive libraries. Modeling estimated 3 to 3.5 recovered TCR RNA copies per cell, compared with about 10 by digital PCR, which implies approximately 30% capture efficiency. In CMV-specific effector cells, over 98% of molecules were held by clones above 20 RNA copies, whereas under 1% of molecules were held by such clones in naive cells.

The CDR3, cysteine through phenylalanine, is 17 amino acids long. The CDR3 DNA has 51 bases and is translated from base 1. The germline V gene encodes CDR1 SEHNR and CDR2 FQNEAQ (reference sequence). After removal of 3 bases from V and 1 base from J, the junction retains 12 bases not matched to a gene. Library generation was performed with PCR. Sequencing took place on a NextSeq 500. Bulk TCR libraries were generated as previously described, with the TCR primers listed in Table S5 used. Purification of total RNA was performed with the Qiagen AllPrep DNA/RNA kit. Reads from multiple sequencing runs of the same library were pooled before analysis. Per the source publication's procedure: Reads were retained only if an exact TCR constant sequence was present, and the retained reads were trimmed to 150 nt and grouped according to their 12-nt molecular barcodes. Reads inside each barcode group were sub-clustered using a 15% Levenshtein threshold, and a quality-weighted consensus sequence was constructed for each RNA molecule. Non-functional sequences were removed, as were lower-count sequences one edit away from another. Based on fitting two negative binomial distributions, any barcode sub-cluster with under 20% of the maximum read count was discarded. TCRdb handled the public reads itself, with Q25 trimming in fastp and clone calling in MiXCR, and kept productive beta chains. Every CDR3 protein is listed once, alongside the most common genes and DNA of its rows. These V and J calls rely on TCRdb rather than the paper's analysis. This sample comprises approximately 630,000 distinct CDR3 sequences, about 25% of them detected only once. The ten largest make up about 0.73% of the sample.

Libraries of naive CD8 T cells were built from anywhere between about 20,000 and 1,000,000 sorted cells, with 10%, 30% or 50% of the purified RNA used. Naive CD8 T cells were FACS-sorted as CD8+CD4-CCR7+CD45RA+ on a BD FACSAria II into RLT Plus buffer. To test detection sensitivity, Jurkat RNA equal to 10 or so TCR copies was added to samples of about 20,000-1,000,000 naive CD8 T cells. Enrichment of CD8 T cells was done with RosetteSep CD8+ T Cell Enrichment Cocktail plus Ficoll-Paque, and ACK red cell lysis came afterward. Comments on this clonotype: What this receptor recognizes is not known. The input lacks base qualities; no much larger clone sits a single base away.

The sequence was collected from a human donor in good health. Some libraries in this study had Jurkat cell RNA spiked in. The sequence is built from TRBV7-9 and TRBJ2-7; 7 bases in the middle match TRBD1. The source material was naive CD8+ T cells from blood, with Jurkat cell RNA spiked in. The sample's cell subset or site label, in plain terms: FACS-sorted CD8+CD4-CCR7+CD45RA+ naive T cells. The CDR3 reads as follows: CASSFLRRDRTSYEQYF. The nucleotide sequence reads TGTGCCAGCAGCTTTTTACGCCGGGACAGAACATCCTACGAGCAGTACTTC. When the CDR3 is completed using the reference TRBV7-9 and TRBJ2-7 genes on either side, the full variable domain is DTGVSQNPRHKITKRGQNVTFRCDPISEHNRLYWYRQTLGQGPEFLTYFQNEAQLEKSRLLSDRFSAERPKGSFSTLEIQRTEQGDSAMYLCASSFLRRDRTSYEQYFGPGTRLTVT.